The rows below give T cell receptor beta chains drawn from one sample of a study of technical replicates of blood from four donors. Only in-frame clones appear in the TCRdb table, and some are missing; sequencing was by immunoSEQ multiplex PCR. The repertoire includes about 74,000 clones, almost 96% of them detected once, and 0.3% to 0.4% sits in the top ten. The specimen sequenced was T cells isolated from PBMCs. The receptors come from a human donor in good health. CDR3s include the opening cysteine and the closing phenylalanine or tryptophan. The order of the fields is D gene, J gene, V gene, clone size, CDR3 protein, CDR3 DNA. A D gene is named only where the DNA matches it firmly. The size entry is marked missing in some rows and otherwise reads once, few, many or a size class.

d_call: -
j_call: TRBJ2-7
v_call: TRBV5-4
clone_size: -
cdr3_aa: CASSLGYSTSYEQYF
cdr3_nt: TGTGCCAGCAGCTTGGGCTACTCAACCTCCTACGAGCAGTACTTC

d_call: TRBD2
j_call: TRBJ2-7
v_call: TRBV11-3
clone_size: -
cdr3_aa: CASSPYGTSGSYEQYF
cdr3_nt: TGTGCCAGCAGCCCTTACGGGACTAGCGGCTCCTACGAGCAGTACTTC

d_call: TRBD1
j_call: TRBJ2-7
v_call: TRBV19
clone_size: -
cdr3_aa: CASSLRDRVNEQYF
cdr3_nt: TGTGCCAGTAGTCTCCGGGACAGGGTCAACGAGCAGTACTTC

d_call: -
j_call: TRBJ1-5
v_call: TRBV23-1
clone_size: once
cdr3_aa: CASSQWPRAGNQPQHF
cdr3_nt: TGCGCCAGCAGTCAATGGCCCAGGGCTGGCAATCAGCCCCAGCATTTT

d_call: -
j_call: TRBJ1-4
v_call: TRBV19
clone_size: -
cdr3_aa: CASSMTGDEKLFF
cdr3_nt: TGTGCCAGTAGTATGACCGGGGATGAAAAACTGTTTTTT

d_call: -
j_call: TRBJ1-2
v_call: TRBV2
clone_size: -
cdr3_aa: CASSVHSYGYTF
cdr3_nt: TGTGCCAGCAGTGTACACAGCTATGGCTACACCTTC

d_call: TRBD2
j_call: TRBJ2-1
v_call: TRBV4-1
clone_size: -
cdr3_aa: CASSQVALAGGNEQFF
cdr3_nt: TGCGCCAGCAGCCAAGTCGCTCTAGCGGGAGGCAATGAGCAGTTCTTC

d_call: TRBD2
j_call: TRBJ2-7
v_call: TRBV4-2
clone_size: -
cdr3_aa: CASSLGGSGRTSSYEQYF
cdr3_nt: TGTGCCAGCAGCCTTGGGGGTAGCGGGCGAACTAGCTCCTACGAGCAGTACTTC

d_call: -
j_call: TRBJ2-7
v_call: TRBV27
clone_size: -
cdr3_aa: CASSLIGHKDEQYF
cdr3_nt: TGTGCCAGCAGTTTAATCGGACATAAGGACGAGCAGTACTTC

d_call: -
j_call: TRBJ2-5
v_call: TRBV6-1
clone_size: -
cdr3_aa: CASEENRLQETQYF
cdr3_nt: TGTGCCAGCGAGGAAAATCGACTCCAAGAGACCCAGTACTTC

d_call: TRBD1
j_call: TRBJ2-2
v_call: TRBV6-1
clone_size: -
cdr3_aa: CASRGTGKGRELFF
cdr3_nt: TGTGCCAGCAGAGGGACAGGGAAAGGCAGGGAGCTGTTTTTT

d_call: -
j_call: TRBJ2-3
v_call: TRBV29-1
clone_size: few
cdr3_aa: CSTRTNPQLLRSTQYF
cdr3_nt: TGCAGTACGCGGACAAACCCCCAGTTGCTTCGATCTACGCAGTATTTT

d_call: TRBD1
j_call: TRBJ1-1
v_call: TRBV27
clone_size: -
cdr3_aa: CASSQVWTGNTEAFF
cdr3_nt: TGTGCCAGCAGTCAGGTATGGACAGGGAACACTGAAGCTTTCTTT

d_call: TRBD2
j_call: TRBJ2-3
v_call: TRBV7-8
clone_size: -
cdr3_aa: CASSLPGLAGTVGDTQYF
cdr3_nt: TGTGCCAGCAGCCTCCCGGGACTAGCGGGAACGGTCGGAGATACGCAGTATTTT

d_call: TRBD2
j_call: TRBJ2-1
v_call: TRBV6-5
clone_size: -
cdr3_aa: CASSYGTSGAYNEQFF
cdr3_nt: TGTGCCAGCAGTTACGGGACTAGCGGGGCTTACAATGAGCAGTTCTTC

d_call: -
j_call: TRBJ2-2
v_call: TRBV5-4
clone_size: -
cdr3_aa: CASSDQLARGTGELFF
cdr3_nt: TGTGCCAGCAGCGACCAGTTAGCGAGAGGCACCGGGGAGCTGTTTTTT

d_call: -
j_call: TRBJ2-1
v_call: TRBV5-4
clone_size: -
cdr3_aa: CASKEPAYNEQFF
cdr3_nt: TGTGCCAGCAAAGAACCTGCGTACAATGAGCAGTTCTTC

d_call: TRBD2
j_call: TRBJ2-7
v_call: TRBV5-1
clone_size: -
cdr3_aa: CASSLGLEREQYF
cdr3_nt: TGCGCCAGCAGCCTGGGACTAGAGCGGGAGCAGTACTTC

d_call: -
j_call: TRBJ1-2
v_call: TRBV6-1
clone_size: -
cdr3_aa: CASNSNYGYTF
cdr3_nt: TGTGCCAGCAATTCAAACTATGGCTACACCTTC

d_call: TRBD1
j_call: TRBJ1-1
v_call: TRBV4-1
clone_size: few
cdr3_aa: CASSQAQGALTEAFF
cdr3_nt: TGCGCCAGCAGCCAAGCCCAGGGGGCTCTCACTGAAGCTTTCTTT

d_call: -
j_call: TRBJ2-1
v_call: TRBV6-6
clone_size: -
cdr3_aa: CASNYEGENEQFF
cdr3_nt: TGTGCCAGCAACTACGAGGGGGAAAATGAGCAGTTCTTC

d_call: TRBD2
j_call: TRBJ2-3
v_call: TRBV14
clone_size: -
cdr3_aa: CASSQGWGLAGGTDTQYF
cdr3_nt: TGTGCCAGCAGCCAGGGTTGGGGACTAGCGGGAGGAACAGATACGCAGTATTTT

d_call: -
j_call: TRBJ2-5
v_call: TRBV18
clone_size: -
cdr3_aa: CASSPGSETQYF
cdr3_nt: TGTGCCAGCTCACCTGGCTCCGAGACCCAGTACTTC

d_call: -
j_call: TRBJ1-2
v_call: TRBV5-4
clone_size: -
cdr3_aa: CASSPTPRGAESYGYTF
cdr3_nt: TGTGCCAGCAGCCCGACGCCCAGGGGCGCCGAGAGCTATGGCTACACCTTC